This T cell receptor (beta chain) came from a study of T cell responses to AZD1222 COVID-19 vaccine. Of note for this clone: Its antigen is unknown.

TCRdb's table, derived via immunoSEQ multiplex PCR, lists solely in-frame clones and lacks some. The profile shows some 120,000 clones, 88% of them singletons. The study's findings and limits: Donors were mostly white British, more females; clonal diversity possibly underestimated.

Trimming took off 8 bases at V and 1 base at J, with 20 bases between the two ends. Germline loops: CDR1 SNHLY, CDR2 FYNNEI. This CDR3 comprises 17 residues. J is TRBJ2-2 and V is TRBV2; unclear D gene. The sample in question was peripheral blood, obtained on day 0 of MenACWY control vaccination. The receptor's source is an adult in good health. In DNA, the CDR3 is TGTGCCAGCGGCCTCCGGTGGCCGGATAAGAACACCGGGGAGCTGTTTTTT. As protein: CASGLRWPDKNTGELFF.